This TCR beta chain was captured by sequencing in a study of cytomegalovirus exposure and HLA in healthy donors. General study points: In a later analysis, TCR association rates varied by HLA locus: DRB1 most, HLA-C fewest.

Remarks on this clone: Its specificity is unknown.

PCR amplification relied on 60 Vbeta primers (plus 13 Jbeta primers). Generated by immunoSEQ multiplex PCR, the TCRdb table keeps only in-frame clones and is missing some. The sample lists roughly 120,000 clones, 55% to 75% occurring once. CDR1 and CDR2 from the germline V gene are SGHNT and YYREEE (reference sequence). This CDR3 contains 16 residues. Losses at the gene ends were 1 base for V and 4 bases for J; bases not matched to a gene: 6. Everyone who donated was a healthy bone marrow donor. The gene calls are TRBV5-4 and TRBJ2-3; TRBD2 aligns across 10 bases. The sample was PBMCs. The clonotype was recovered from a man in his thirties or forties in good health and CMV-seropositive. CDR3 sequence (DNA): TGTGCCAGCAGCTTGATAGGAAGCGGGAGGGCAGATACGCAGTATTTT. This encodes CASSLIGSGRADTQYF.